The 14 T cell receptor beta chains below were found in one sample sequenced in a study of PD-1 blockade in mismatch repair-deficient tumors. Sequencing was performed with immunoSEQ multiplex PCR; in TCRdb, only in-frame clones are kept and a portion is missing. The data contain approximately 50,000 clones, roughly 80% of them singletons. The source material was peripheral blood, sampled 4 weeks after starting pembrolizumab. The receptors here all came from an adult with mismatch repair-deficient cancer.

The chain joins TRBV10-1 to TRBJ2-3; 7 positions match TRBD2. V was clipped by 6 bases and J by 6 bases; unmatched bases: 21. The CDR3 length is 18 residues. Germline V gene data show CDR1 as WNHNN and CDR2 as SYGVQD (reference sequence). CDR3 sequence: CASSPGWGGSSALDTQYF. DNA of the CDR3: TGCGCCAGCAGCCCCGGATGGGGCGGGAGCTCTGCTTTGGATACGCAGTATTTT.

The chain employs TRBV7-9 and TRBJ2-3; TRBD2 matches 9 bases. CDR1 and CDR2 from the germline V gene are SEHNR and FQNEAQ (reference sequence). Trimming took 5 bases from V and 2 from J; bases not matched to a gene: 2. CDR3 length: 14 amino acids. CDR3 DNA sequence: TGTGCCAGCAGCCCTAGCGGGAACACAGATACGCAGTATTTT. Its translation: CASSPSGNTDTQYF.

J is TRBJ2-7 and V is TRBV5-1; possibly TRBD1 for D (6 bases). CDR1 SGHRS and CDR2 YFSETQ come from the germline V gene. This CDR3 comprises 13 residues. Trimming pared 2 bases from V and 4 bases from J, leaving 10 bases between. CDR3 bases: TGCGCCAGCAGCTTAAGCCAGGGGTACGAGCAGTACTTC. Its translation: CASSLSQGYEQYF.

This chain uses TRBV5-1 with TRBJ2-5; no firm D call. With 4 bases removed from V and 2 bases from J, the gap between germline ends came to 9 bases. The CDR3 has 13 residues. Germline V gene sequence: CDR1 SGHRS, CDR2 YFSETQ. The CDR3 protein is CASSLITQETQYF. CDR3 bases: TGCGCCAGCAGCCTTATAACTCAAGAGACCCAGTACTTC.

This clone occurred once. V gene TRBV18 combines with J gene TRBJ2-7; D is perhaps TRBD1 (5 bases). The V and J ends lost 3 bases and 0 bases respectively, with 21 bases between them. Germline assignment: CDR1 KGHSH and CDR2 LQKENI. The CDR3 length is 18 residues. The CDR3 coding sequence is TGTGCCAGCTCACCCGTGGTTATTTCGACAGCCAACTCCTACGAGCAGTACTTC. This codes for CASSPVVISTANSYEQYF. Drawing the rest from reference TRBV18 and TRBJ2-7, the complete variable domain is NAGVMQNPRHLVRRRGQEARLRCSPMKGHSHVYWYRQLPEEGLKFMVYLQKENIIDESGMPKERFSAEFPKEGPSILRIQQVVRGDSAAYFCASSPVVISTANSYEQYFGPGTRLTVT.

This clone turned up a few times. The rearrangement joins TRBV7-6 to TRBJ2-3, with 10 positions matching TRBD2. Germline V gene sequence: CDR1 SGHVS, CDR2 FNYEAQ. The CDR3 is made up of 16 amino acids. The J segment lost 1 base and the V segment lost 4 bases, leaving 5 bases of the junction unmatched. The CDR3 DNA reads as TGTGCCAGCAGCTACGGACTAGCGGAGCGCACAGATACGCAGTATTTT. This sequence encodes CASSYGLAERTDTQYF.

Worth noting for this clone: Other nucleotide sequences from this sample produce the same CDR3. V and J are TRBV5-1 and TRBJ2-2; 7 nucleotides agree with TRBD1. Germline CDR1 reads SGHRS; CDR2 reads YFSETQ. After removal of 0 bases from V and 1 base from J, the junction contained 0 bases not matched to a gene. The CDR3 sequence is 15 residues long. CDR3 protein: CASSLGQGNTGELFF. For the CDR3, the DNA is TGCGCCAGCAGCTTGGGACAGGGGAACACCGGGGAGCTGTTTTTT.

The genes are TRBV23-1 and TRBJ2-7; D gene ambiguous. TRBV23-1 is an open reading frame, and its role is uncertain. The V end was cut by 1 base, the J end by 5 bases, with 12 bases between. The CDR3 sequence is 14 residues long. The CDR3 spells CASSQWFKRHEQYF. DNA of the CDR3: TGCGCCAGCAGTCAATGGTTTAAACGTCACGAGCAGTACTTC.

The chain is built from TRBV7-3 and TRBJ2-7, with D unclear. V was pared by 2 bases and J by 2 bases, with 10 bases between. This CDR3 spans 14 amino acids. Germline CDR1 and CDR2: SGHTA and FQGTGA. This CDR3 is CASSLYGGPYEQYF. Here the CDR3 DNA reads TGTGCCAGCAGCTTATATGGTGGACCCTACGAGCAGTACTTC.

The chain is built from TRBV5-4 and TRBJ2-3; 9 bases fit TRBD2. Trimming cost V 5 bases and J 6 bases; bases outside gene matches: 7. The CDR3 loop spans 14 amino acids. Per germline, CDR1 SGHNT and CDR2 YYREEE (reference sequence). The CDR3 DNA reads as TGTGCCAGCAGTTCGCGGGAGGGCTGGGATACGCAGTATTTT. This gives the protein CASSSREGWDTQYF.

Written as DNA, the CDR3 is TGTGCCAGCAGTTACAGTTATGGCTACACCTTC. It encodes CASSYSYGYTF. V and J are TRBV6-6 and TRBJ1-2; D unresolved. V was shortened by 2 bases and J by 5 bases, with 3 bases between the two germline ends. The CDR3 sequence is 11 residues long. Germline CDR1 MNHNY, CDR2 SVGAGI (reference sequence).

The chain joins TRBV10-2 to TRBJ1-1; D gene ambiguous. The CDR3 spans 14 residues. Germline CDR1 WSHSY, CDR2 SAAADI. V lost 6 bases, J lost 0 bases, and 11 bases lay in between. The CDR3 region has the DNA TGCGCCAGCAGGGAGGGATCTATGAACACTGAAGCTTTCTTT. It yields the protein CASREGSMNTEAFF.

The chain employs TRBV5-4 and TRBJ2-7, with 7 nucleotides matching TRBD2. J was trimmed by 0 bases and V by 4 bases; bases with no gene match: 7. The germline V gene has CDR1 SGHNT and CDR2 YYREEE (reference sequence). The CDR3 length is 15 residues. The DNA of the CDR3 is TGTGCCAGCAGCCCTGGCGGCGGGAGCTCCTACGAGCAGTACTTC. Translating it yields CASSPGGGSSYEQYF. Full variable domain (rest looked up from reference TRBV5-4 and TRBJ2-7): ETGVTQSPTHLIKTRGQQVTLRCSSQSGHNTVSWYQQALGQGPQFIFQYYREEENGRGNFPPRFSGLQFPNYSSELNVNALELDDSALYLCASSPGGGSSYEQYFGPGTRLTVT.

This chain uses TRBV5-8 with TRBJ2-7; the D is unclear. Trimming pared 4 bases from V and 2 bases from J, leaving 19 bases between. Germline V gene lookup returns CDR1 SGHTS and CDR2 YDEGEE. The CDR3 is made up of 16 amino acids. This CDR3 reads CASSRGLATDAYEQYF. The CDR3 DNA reads TGTGCCAGCAGCCGCGGCCTTGCGACGGATGCCTACGAGCAGTACTTC.